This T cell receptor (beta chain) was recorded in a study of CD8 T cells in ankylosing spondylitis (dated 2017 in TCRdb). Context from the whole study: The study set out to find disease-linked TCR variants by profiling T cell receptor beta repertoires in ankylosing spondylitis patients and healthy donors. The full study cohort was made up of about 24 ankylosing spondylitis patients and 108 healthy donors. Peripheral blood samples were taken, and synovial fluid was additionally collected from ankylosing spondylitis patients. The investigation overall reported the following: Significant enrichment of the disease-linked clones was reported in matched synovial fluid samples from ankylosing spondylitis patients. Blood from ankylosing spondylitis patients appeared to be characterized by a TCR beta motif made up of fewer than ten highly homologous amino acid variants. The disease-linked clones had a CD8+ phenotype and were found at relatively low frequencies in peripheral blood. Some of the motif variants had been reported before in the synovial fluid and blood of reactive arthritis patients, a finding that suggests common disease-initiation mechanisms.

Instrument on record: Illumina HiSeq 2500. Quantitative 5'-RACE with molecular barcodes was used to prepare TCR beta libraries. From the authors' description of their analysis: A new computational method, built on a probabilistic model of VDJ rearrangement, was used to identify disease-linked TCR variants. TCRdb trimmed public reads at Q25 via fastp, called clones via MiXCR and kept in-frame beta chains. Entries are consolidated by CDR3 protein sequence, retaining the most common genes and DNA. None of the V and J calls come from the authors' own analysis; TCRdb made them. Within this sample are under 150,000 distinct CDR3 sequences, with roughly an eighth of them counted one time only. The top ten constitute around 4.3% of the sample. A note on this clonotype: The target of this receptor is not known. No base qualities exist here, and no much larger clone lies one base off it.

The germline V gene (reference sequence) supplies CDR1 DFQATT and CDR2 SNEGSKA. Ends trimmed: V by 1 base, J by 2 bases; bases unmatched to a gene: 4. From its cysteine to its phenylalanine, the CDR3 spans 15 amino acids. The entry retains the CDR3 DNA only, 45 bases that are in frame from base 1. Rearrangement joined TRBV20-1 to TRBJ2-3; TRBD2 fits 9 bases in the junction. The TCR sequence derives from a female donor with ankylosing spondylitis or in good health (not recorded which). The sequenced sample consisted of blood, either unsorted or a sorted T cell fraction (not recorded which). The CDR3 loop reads CSARGTSAFTDTQYF. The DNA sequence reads TGCAGTGCTAGAGGGACTAGCGCCTTCACAGATACGCAGTATTTT.